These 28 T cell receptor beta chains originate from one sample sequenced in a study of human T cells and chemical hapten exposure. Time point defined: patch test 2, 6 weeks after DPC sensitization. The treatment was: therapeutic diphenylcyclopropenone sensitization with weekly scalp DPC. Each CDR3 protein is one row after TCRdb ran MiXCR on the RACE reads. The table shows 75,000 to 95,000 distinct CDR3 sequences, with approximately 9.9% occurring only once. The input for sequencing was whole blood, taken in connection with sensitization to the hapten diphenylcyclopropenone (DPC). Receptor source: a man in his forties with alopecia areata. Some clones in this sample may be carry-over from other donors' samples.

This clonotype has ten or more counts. The chain's CDR3 is CASSLTGPNQPQHF. CDR3 sequence (DNA): TGCGCCAGCAGCCTGACAGGGCCGAATCAGCCCCAGCATTTT. The rearrangement links TRBV5-1 to TRBJ1-5; 7 bases fit TRBD1. CDR1 is SGHRS, CDR2 YFSETQ, per germline. V was clipped by 4 bases and J by 4 bases; unmatched bases: 5. The CDR3 totals 14 residues.

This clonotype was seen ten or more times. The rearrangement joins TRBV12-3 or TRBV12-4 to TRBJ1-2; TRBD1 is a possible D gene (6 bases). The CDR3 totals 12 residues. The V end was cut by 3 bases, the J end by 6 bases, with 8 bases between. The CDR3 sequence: CASSFTGNGYTF. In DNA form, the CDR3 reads TGTGCCAGCAGTTTTACAGGGAATGGCTACACCTTC.

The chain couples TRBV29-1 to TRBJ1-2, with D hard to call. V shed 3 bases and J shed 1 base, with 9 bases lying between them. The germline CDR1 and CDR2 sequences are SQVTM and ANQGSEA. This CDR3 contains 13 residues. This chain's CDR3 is CSVETRYNYGYTF. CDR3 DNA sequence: TGCAGCGTTGAGACAAGGTATAACTATGGCTACACCTTC.

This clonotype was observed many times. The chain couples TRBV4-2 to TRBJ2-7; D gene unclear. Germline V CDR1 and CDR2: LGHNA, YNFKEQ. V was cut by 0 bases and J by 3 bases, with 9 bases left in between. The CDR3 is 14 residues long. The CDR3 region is CASSQEYENYEQYF. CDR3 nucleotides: TGTGCCAGCAGCCAAGAGTACGAGAACTACGAGCAGTACTTC.

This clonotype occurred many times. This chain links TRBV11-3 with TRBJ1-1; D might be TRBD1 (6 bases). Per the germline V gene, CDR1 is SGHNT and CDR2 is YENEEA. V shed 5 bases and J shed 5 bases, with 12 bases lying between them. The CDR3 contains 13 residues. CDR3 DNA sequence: TGTGCCAGCAGCACGCGACAGGATACTGAAGCTTTCTTT. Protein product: CASSTRQDTEAFF.

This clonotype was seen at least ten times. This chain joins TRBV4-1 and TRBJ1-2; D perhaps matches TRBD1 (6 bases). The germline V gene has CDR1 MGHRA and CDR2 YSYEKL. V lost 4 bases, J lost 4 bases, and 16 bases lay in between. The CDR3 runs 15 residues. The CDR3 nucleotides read TGCGCCAGCAGCCCACTCCTGACAGGCACCTATGGCTACACCTTC. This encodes CASSPLLTGTYGYTF.

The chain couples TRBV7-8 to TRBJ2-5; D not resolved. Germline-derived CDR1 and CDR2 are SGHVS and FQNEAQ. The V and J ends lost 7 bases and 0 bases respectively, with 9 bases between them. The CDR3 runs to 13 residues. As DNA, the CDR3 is TGTGCCAGCACCACGACAAACCAAGAGACCCAGTACTTC. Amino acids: CASTTTNQETQYF.

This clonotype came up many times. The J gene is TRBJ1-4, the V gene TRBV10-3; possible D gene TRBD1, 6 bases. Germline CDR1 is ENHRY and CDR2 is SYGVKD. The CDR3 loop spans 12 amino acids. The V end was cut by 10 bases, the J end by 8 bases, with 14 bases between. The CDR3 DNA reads TGTGCCACCCGGGACACGGTGGAAAAACTGTTTTTT. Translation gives CATRDTVEKLFF.

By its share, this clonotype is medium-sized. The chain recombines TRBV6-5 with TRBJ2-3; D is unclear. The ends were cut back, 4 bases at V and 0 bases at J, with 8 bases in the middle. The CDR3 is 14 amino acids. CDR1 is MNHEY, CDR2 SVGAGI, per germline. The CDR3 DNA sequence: TGTGCCAGCAGTTCTCCGGTTAGCACAGATACGCAGTATTTT. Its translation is CASSSPVSTDTQYF.

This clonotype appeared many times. The CDR3 protein is CASSPSGTANTEAFF. The CDR3 DNA reads TGTGCCAGCAGCCCTTCCGGGACAGCGAACACTGAAGCTTTCTTT. The genes are TRBV3-1 and TRBJ1-1; 7 positions agree with TRBD1. The CDR3 spans 15 residues. The junction had 6 bases not matched to a gene; V was cut back by 4 bases and J by 1 base. Germline V gene sequence: CDR1 LGHDT, CDR2 YNNKEL (reference sequence).

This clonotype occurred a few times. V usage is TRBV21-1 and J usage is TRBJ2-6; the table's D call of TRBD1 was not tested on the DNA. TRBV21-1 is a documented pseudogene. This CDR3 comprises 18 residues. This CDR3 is CASSTLRTGRSGANVLTF. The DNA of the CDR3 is TGTGCCAGCAGCACCCTTCGGACAGGGAGGTCTGGGGCCAACGTCCTGACTTTC.

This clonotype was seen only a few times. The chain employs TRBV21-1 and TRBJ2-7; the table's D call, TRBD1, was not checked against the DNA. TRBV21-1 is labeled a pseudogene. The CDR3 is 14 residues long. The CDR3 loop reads CASPDRSVVGEQYV. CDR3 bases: TGTGCCAGCCCGGACAGATCTGTTGTCGGCGAGCAGTACGTC.

CDR3 DNA sequence: TGTGCCAGCAGCCCACAACAGAGGACAGGGAGAAACACTGAAGCTTTCTTT. Translated, it gives CASSPQQRTGRNTEAFF. The chain couples TRBV9 to TRBJ1-1, with TRBD1 matching over 8 bases. Trimming at V came to 4 bases and at J to 2 bases, leaving 13 bases not matched to a gene. The CDR3 spans 17 residues. Per germline, CDR1 SGDLS and CDR2 YYNGEE.

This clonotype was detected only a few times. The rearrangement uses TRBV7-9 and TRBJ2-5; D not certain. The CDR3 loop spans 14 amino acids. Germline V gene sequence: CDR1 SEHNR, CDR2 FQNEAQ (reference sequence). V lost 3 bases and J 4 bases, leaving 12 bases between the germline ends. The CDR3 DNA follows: TGTGCCAGCAGCTTGATCCCCATCACAGAGACCCAGTACTTC. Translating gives CASSLIPITETQYF.

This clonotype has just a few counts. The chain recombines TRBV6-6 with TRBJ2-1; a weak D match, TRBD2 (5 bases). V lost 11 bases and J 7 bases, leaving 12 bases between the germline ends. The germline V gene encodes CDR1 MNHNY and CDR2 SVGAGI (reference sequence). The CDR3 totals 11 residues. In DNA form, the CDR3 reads TGTGCCGTAAATAGCGTAAATGAGCAGTTCTTC. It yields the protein CAVNSVNEQFF.

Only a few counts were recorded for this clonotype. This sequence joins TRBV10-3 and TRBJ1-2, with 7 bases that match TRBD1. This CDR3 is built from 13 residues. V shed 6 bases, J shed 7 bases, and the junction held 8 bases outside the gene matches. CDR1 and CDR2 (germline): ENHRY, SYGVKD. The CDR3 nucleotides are TGTGCCATCAGCTTGGACAGGACCTTTGGCTACACCTTC. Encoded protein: CAISLDRTFGYTF.

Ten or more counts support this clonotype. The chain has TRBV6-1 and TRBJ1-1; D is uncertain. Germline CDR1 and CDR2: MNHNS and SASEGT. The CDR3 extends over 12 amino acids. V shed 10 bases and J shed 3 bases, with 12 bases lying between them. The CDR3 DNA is TGTGCCACCATGCTTAGCGACACTGAAGCTTTCTTT. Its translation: CATMLSDTEAFF.

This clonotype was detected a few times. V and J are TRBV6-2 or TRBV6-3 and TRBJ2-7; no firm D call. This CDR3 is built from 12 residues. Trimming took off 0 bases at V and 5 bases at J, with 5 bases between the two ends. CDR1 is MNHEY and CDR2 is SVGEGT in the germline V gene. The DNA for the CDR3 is TGTGCCAGCAGTTACTCCCTCCACGAGCAGTACTTC. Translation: CASSYSLHEQYF.

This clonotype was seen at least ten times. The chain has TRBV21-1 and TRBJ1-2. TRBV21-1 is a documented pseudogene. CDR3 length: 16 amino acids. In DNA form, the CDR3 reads TGTGCCAGCTACGGACGGGTTACCCCCGCGCTAGATGGCTACACCTTC. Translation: CASYGRVTPALDGYTF.

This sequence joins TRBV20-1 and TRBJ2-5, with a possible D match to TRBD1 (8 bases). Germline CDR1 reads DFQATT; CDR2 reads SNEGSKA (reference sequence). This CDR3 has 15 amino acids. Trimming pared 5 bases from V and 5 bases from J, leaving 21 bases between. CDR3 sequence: CSAPRTGRVRETQYF. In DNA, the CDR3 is TGCAGTGCTCCTAGGACAGGGAGGGTCCGGGAGACCCAGTACTTC.

The CDR3 loop is CSAPDWTGDETQYF. The CDR3 DNA is TGCAGTGCCCCGGACTGGACAGGGGACGAGACCCAGTACTTC. This chain uses TRBV20-1 with TRBJ2-5; 9 bases are shared with TRBD1. Per germline, CDR1 DFQATT and CDR2 SNEGSKA (reference sequence). Trimming took 6 bases from V and 5 from J; bases not matched to a gene: 10. The CDR3 covers 14 residues.

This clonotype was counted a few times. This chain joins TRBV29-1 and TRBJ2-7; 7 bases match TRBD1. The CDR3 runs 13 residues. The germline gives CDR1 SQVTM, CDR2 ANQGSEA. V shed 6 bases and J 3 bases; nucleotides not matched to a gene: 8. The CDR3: CSVRATGIYEQYF. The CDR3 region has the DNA TGCAGCGTGAGGGCGACAGGGATCTACGAGCAGTACTTC.

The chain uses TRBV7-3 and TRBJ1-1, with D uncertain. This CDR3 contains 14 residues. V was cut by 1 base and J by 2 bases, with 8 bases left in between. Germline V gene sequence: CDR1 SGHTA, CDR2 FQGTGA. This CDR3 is CASSLSDVNTEAFF. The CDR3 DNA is TGTGCCAGCAGCTTAAGTGACGTCAACACTGAAGCTTTCTTT.

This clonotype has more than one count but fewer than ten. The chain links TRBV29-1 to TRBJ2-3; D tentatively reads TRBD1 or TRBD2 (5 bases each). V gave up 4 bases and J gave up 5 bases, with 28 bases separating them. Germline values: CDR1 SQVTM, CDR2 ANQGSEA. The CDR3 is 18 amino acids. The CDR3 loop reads CSVVRPSSWGPSEDTQYF. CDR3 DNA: TGCAGCGTTGTCCGTCCCTCGAGCTGGGGACCTTCGGAAGATACGCAGTATTTT.

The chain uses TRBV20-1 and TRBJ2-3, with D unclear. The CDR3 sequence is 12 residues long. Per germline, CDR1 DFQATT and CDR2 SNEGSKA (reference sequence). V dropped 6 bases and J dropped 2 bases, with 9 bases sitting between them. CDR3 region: CSALYHTDTQYF. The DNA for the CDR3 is TGCAGTGCCCTGTACCACACAGATACGCAGTATTTT.

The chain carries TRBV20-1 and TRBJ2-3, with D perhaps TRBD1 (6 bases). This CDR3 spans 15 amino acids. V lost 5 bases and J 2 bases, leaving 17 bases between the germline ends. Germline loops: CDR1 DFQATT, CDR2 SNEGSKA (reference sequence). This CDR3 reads CSARTGTFPTDTQYF. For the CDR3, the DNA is TGCAGTGCTCGCACAGGGACCTTCCCCACAGATACGCAGTATTTT.

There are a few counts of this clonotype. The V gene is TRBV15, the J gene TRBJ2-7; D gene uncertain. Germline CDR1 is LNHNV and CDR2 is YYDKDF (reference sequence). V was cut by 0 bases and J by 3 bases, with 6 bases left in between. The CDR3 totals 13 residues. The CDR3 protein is CATSREVGYEQYV. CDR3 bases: TGTGCCACCAGCAGAGAAGTTGGCTACGAGCAGTACGTC.

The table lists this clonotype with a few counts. CDR3 coding DNA: TGTGCCAGCTCCGGACAGGGCATCAACCAGCCCCAGCATTTT. It specifies CASSGQGINQPQHF. The chain links TRBV6-6 to TRBJ1-5; 8 nucleotides align to TRBD1. Germline V gene data show CDR1 as MNHNY and CDR2 as SVGAGI (reference sequence). The CDR3 has 14 residues. J gave up 7 bases and V 8 bases, and 10 bases lay outside the gene matches.